This TCR beta chain derives from a study of blood T cell repertoires in COVID-19. About the study: Acute and convalescent COVID-19 specimens originated in the United States, Italy and Spain. Nucleic acid was either cDNA or gDNA, and it came from T cells, B-cell-depleted T cells, or PBMCs.

As originally analysed: It was from reference gene primer amplification that nucleated cell counts were estimated. Data came from immunoSEQ multiplex PCR; TCRdb stores just in-frame clones and leaves some out. The V and J calls and clone size are taken from that table; D and trimming were inferred from the DNA. The table shows around 250,000 clones, with more than 65% occurring only once. Germline V gene sequence: CDR1 SGDLS, CDR2 YYNGEE. The ends were cut back, 3 bases at V and 0 bases at J, with 14 bases in the middle. The CDR3 is 16 residues long. The rearrangement uses TRBV9 and TRBJ2-3; tentative D call: TRBD1 (6 bases). The receptor's source is a man aged 45-65 years with active or convalescent COVID-19. Sequencing was performed on peripheral blood. CDR3 region: CASSAPGETSTDTQYF. CDR3 sequence (DNA): TGTGCCAGCAGCGCCCCAGGGGAAACTAGCACAGATACGCAGTATTTT.